The 22 T cell receptor beta chains below were found in one sample sequenced in a study of cytomegalovirus exposure and HLA in healthy donors. Primers for the PCR totalled 60 Vbeta and 13 Jbeta. Clones were sequenced by immunoSEQ multiplex PCR, and TCRdb holds only the in-frame ones, with some missing. The sample records 270,000 or so clones, around nine tenths being singletons. The specimen sequenced was PBMCs. The receptors were sampled from a girl aged 2-10 years in good health and CMV-seronegative.

The rearrangement joins TRBV10-3 to TRBJ2-1; 10 nucleotides line up with TRBD2. In germline, CDR1 is ENHRY, CDR2 SYGVKD. V was clipped by 2 bases and J by 9 bases; unmatched bases: 10. The CDR3 loop spans 16 amino acids. CDR3 in amino acids: CAISERTLSSGSEQFF. The CDR3, as DNA: TGTGCCATCAGTGAGCGGACGCTCTCTAGCGGGAGTGAGCAGTTCTTC.

The rearrangement joins TRBV30 to TRBJ1-5; D is unresolved. V shed 0 bases and J shed 7 bases, with 13 bases lying between them. CDR1 is GTSNPN and CDR2 is SVGIG in the germline V gene (reference sequence). The CDR3 is made up of 14 amino acids. The CDR3 loop reads CAWSVLGIDQPQHF. The CDR3 DNA reads as TGTGCCTGGAGTGTACTAGGGATCGACCAGCCCCAGCATTTT. The full variable domain, with the rest looked up from reference TRBV30 and TRBJ1-5, is SQTIHQWPATLVQPVGSPLSLECTVEGTSNPNLYWYRQAAGRGLQLLFYSVGIGQISSEVPQNLSASRPQDRQFILSSKKLLLSDSGFYLCAWSVLGIDQPQHFGDGTRLSIL.

The V call is TRBV28, the J call TRBJ1-2; D may be TRBD1 (5 bases). This CDR3 contains 18 residues. The germline CDR1 and CDR2 sequences are MDHEN and SYDVKM. The V end was cut by 2 bases, the J end by 0 bases, with 19 bases between. In DNA form, the CDR3 reads TGTGCCAGCAGTTTACGAGACAGTCGACCATCTCCTAACTATGGCTACACCTTC. Translation gives CASSLRDSRPSPNYGYTF.

The V and J genes are TRBV5-8 and TRBJ1-5; 7 bases line up with TRBD1. Germline values: CDR1 SGHTS, CDR2 YDEGEE. Trimming removed 4 bases from V and 6 bases from J; junction bases left unmatched: 10. This CDR3 contains 15 residues. The CDR3 bases are TGTGCCAGCAGCAGGGACAGCTCTCCGAGTCAGCCCCAGCATTTT. Translating it yields CASSRDSSPSQPQHF.

This chain connects TRBV7-3 to TRBJ2-2, with unresolved D. Trimming took 5 bases from V and 6 from J, leaving 13 bases between them. Germline V gene data show CDR1 as SGHTA and CDR2 as FQGTGA. The CDR3 spans 14 residues. As DNA, the CDR3 is TGTGCCAGCAGCCTAGGATTAGAAGCCGGGGAGCTGTTTTTT. Its protein product is CASSLGLEAGELFF.

CDR3 loop: CASSIQLRNTGELFF. The CDR3 coding sequence is TGTGCCAGTAGTATTCAACTGCGTAACACCGGGGAGCTGTTTTTT. J is TRBJ2-2 and V is TRBV19; the D is unclear. This CDR3 contains 15 residues. From germline, CDR1 is LNHDA and CDR2 SQIVND (reference sequence). The ends were cut back, 3 bases at V and 2 bases at J, with 10 bases in the middle.

This clone was picked up one time. The chain links TRBV28 to TRBJ1-5; D is perhaps TRBD1 (5 bases). The CDR3 totals 16 residues. CDR1 MDHEN and CDR2 SYDVKM come from the germline V gene. Deletions cut 1 base from V and 6 bases from J, with 16 bases between. The CDR3 coding sequence is TGTGCCAGCAGTTTATCTGAGGACATGTTAGGTCAGCCCCAGCATTTT. Encoded protein: CASSLSEDMLGQPQHF.

This chain joins TRBV28 and TRBJ1-5; 11 positions agree with TRBD1. The V gene end was trimmed by 3 bases and the J gene end by 2 bases; junction bases not matched to a gene: 3. The CDR3 runs 16 residues. Germline V lookup: CDR1 MDHEN, CDR2 SYDVKM. The CDR3 spells CASSLGTGGGNQPQHF. The CDR3 DNA reads as TGTGCCAGCAGTTTGGGGACAGGGGGTGGCAATCAGCCCCAGCATTTT.

V and J are TRBV6-1 and TRBJ2-7, with 13 bases aligning to TRBD2. The V and J ends lost 7 bases and 5 bases, in that order; junction bases with no gene match: 8. Looked up from germline, CDR1 is MNHNS and CDR2 is SASEGT. The length of the CDR3 is 15 residues. The CDR3: CASTPLAGGPDEQYF. CDR3 bases: TGTGCCAGCACCCCACTAGCGGGGGGGCCAGACGAGCAGTACTTC.

This sequence joins TRBV25-1 and TRBJ2-5, with a weak D call TRBD1 (6 bases). CDR1 and CDR2 from the germline V gene are MGHDK and SYGVNS. The ends were cut back, 1 base at V and 0 bases at J, with 18 bases in the middle. The CDR3 spans 18 residues. In DNA, the CDR3 is TGTGCCAGCAGTGAATTTGCAGGGGCTGGCGTCTACCAAGAGACCCAGTACTTC. This encodes CASSEFAGAGVYQETQYF.

This rearrangement joins TRBV14 to TRBJ2-2, with 9 nucleotides matching TRBD1. The V gene's germline CDR1 is SGHDN and CDR2 FVKESK. This CDR3 comprises 15 residues. Trimming removed 3 bases from V and 4 bases from J; junction bases left unmatched: 3. The CDR3 sequence: CASSQGQGSTGELFF. As DNA, the CDR3 is TGTGCCAGCAGCCAGGGACAGGGTAGCACCGGGGAGCTGTTTTTT.

The J gene is TRBJ2-7, the V gene TRBV19, with D tentatively TRBD2 (6 bases). The V gene's germline CDR1 is LNHDA and CDR2 SQIVND (reference sequence). The CDR3 has 15 residues. V lost 5 bases to trimming and J lost 1 base, with 15 bases between them. For the CDR3, the DNA is TGTGCCAGTAGTGCCACCGGGACTGGATCCTACGAGCAGTACTTC. Encoded protein: CASSATGTGSYEQYF.

The rearrangement links TRBV19 to TRBJ2-5, with 8 bases lining up with TRBD1. The J call may be in error: the DNA end matches TRBJ2-7 better. CDR3 size: 13 residues. Germline V CDR1 and CDR2: LNHDA, SQIVND (reference sequence). CDR3: CASSGQGNYEQYF. DNA of the CDR3: TGTGCCAGTAGCGGACAGGGAAACTACGAGCAGTACTTC.

This chain links TRBV6-1 with TRBJ2-5, with D tentatively TRBD2 (5 bases). Germline V gene data show CDR1 as MNHNS and CDR2 as SASEGT. CDR3 length equals 12 residues. V was trimmed by 7 bases and J by 5 bases, leaving 11 bases between them. The CDR3 region is CASKVASETQYF. The DNA for the CDR3 is TGTGCCAGCAAAGTAGCGTCGGAGACCCAGTACTTC.

This chain uses TRBV30 with TRBJ1-2, with TRBD1 matching over 12 bases. CDR3 length equals 13 residues. With 5 bases clipped from V and 5 bases from J, the junction kept 3 bases outside the gene matches. Germline V lookup: CDR1 GTSNPN, CDR2 SVGIG (reference sequence). The CDR3 nucleotides are TGTGCCTGGGGGACAGGGGGCGCTTATGGCTACACCTTC. Translating gives CAWGTGGAYGYTF.

The CDR3 spells CASDRDRAWSGNTIYF. The CDR3 DNA reads as TGTGCCAGCGATCGGGACAGGGCTTGGTCTGGAAACACCATATATTTT. The chain combines TRBV7-9 with TRBJ1-3; 9 positions agree with TRBD1. Germline V lookup: CDR1 SEHNR, CDR2 FQNEAQ (reference sequence). The CDR3 runs to 16 residues. With V trimmed by 8 bases and J by 1 base, 9 bases remained unmatched. Supplemented by reference TRBV7-9 and TRBJ1-3, the full variable domain reads DTGVSQNPRHKITKRGQNVTFRCDPISEHNRLYWYRQTLGQGPEFLTYFQNEAQLEKSRLLSDRFSAERPKGSFSTLEIQRTEQGDSAMYLCASDRDRAWSGNTIYFGEGSWLTVV.

This clone was observed a handful of times. The V call is TRBV5-1, the J call TRBJ2-7, with D possibly being TRBD1 (6 bases). The V gene lost 3 bases and the J gene lost 0 bases, with 16 bases spanning the gap. The CDR3 runs to 16 residues. Germline CDR1 reads SGHRS; CDR2 reads YFSETQ. The CDR3 sequence: CASSSTSGAGSYEQYF. CDR3 coding DNA: TGCGCCAGCAGCTCCACCTCAGGGGCCGGCTCCTACGAGCAGTACTTC.

The V gene is TRBV28, the J gene TRBJ1-4, with TRBD1 identical over 7 bases. Germline CDR1 is MDHEN and CDR2 is SYDVKM. V shed 2 bases and J 8 bases; nucleotides not matched to a gene: 11. The CDR3 covers 16 residues. This chain's CDR3 is CASSLPATGSGEKLFF. DNA of the CDR3: TGTGCCAGCAGTTTACCCGCGACAGGGTCTGGGGAAAAACTGTTTTTT.

The chain has TRBV7-8 and TRBJ2-3; D unclear. Germline loops: CDR1 SGHVS, CDR2 FQNEAQ. CDR3 length: 13 residues. V gave up 0 bases and J gave up 4 bases, with 5 bases separating them. In nucleotides, the CDR3 is TGTGCCAGCAGCTTAGCTAATTCAGATACGCAGTATTTT. Translation: CASSLANSDTQYF. The full variable domain, rest sourced from reference TRBV7-8 and TRBJ2-3, is GAGVSQSPRYKVAKRGQDVALRCDPISGHVSLFWYQQALGQGPEFLTYFQNEAQLDKSGLPSDRFFAERPEGSVSTLKIQRTQQEDSAVYLCASSLANSDTQYFGPGTRLTVL.

V is TRBV5-5 and J is TRBJ2-5; 10 bases align to TRBD1. Trimming took 1 base from V and 4 from J; bases not matched to a gene: 10. Germline V lookup: CDR1 SGHKS, CDR2 YYEKEE (reference sequence). This CDR3 is built from 17 residues. The CDR3, as DNA: TGTGCCAGCAGCTTGACCCCGGGACAGGGGACGGGAGAGACCCAGTACTTC. Encoded protein: CASSLTPGQGTGETQYF.

The J gene is TRBJ1-2, the V gene TRBV7-6; 8 nucleotides line up with TRBD1. Unmatched junction bases numbered 10, after V lost 4 bases and J lost 6 bases. The CDR3 sequence is 15 residues long. Germline V CDR1 and CDR2: SGHVS, FNYEAQ. The CDR3 DNA is TGTGCCAGCAGCTCCTGGACAGGGAGGGAGGATGGCTACACCTTC. It codes for CASSSWTGREDGYTF.

V gene TRBV18 combines with J gene TRBJ2-3; possibly TRBD1 for D (6 bases). Germline values: CDR1 KGHSH, CDR2 LQKENI. This CDR3 comprises 15 residues. V was clipped by 6 bases and J by 2 bases, with 15 bases between them. CDR3 bases: TGTGCCAGCTCCGGTGGACAGACGGCCACAGATACGCAGTATTTT. It codes for CASSGGQTATDTQYF.